Following are 8 T cell receptor beta chains from one sample sequenced in a study of T cell repertoires in cytomegalovirus infection (dated by TCRdb to the late 2010s). The instrument was an Illumina HiSeq 1500. The raw public data were reprocessed by TCRdb itself: fastp quality trimming at Q25, MiXCR clonotype calling, in-frame beta chains only. Each CDR3 protein appears once, grouped with its most common genes and DNA. The table for this sample lists 200,000 to 300,000 distinct CDR3 sequences; approximately 13% of them were counted only once. The ten top clones hold 1.5% to 2% of the sample. Sequences were obtained from PBMCs. The source is a human donor in good health (CMV status not recorded). Some clones in this sample may be carry-over from other donors' samples.

This clonotype turned up a few times. The rearrangement links TRBV29-1 to TRBJ2-7; D possibly matches TRBD1 or TRBD2 (5 bases each). The CDR3 consists of 14 residues. V was clipped by 4 bases and J by 4 bases, with 17 bases between them. Germline-derived CDR1 and CDR2 are SQVTM and ANQGSEA. The CDR3 coding sequence is TGCAGCGTTGGGGGACGCCGAGGGGCTTACGAGCAGTACTTC. Translation: CSVGGRRGAYEQYF.

The chain uses TRBV12-3 or TRBV12-4 and TRBJ1-2; D gene uncertain. V was cut by 8 bases and J by 1 base, with 20 bases left in between. There are 16 residues in the CDR3. The CDR3 DNA follows: TGTGCCAGCTACCCGAACGGGAGGTTGGGTAACTATGGCTACACCTTC. As protein: CASYPNGRLGNYGYTF.

Comment on this clonotype: Just one base apart from a much larger clone, this may be a read error. The rearrangement joins TRBV6-2 or TRBV6-3 to TRBJ2-7, with D possibly matching TRBD2 (5 bases). The germline V and J ends were trimmed by 6 bases and 3 bases, with 15 bases remaining between them. From germline, CDR1 is MNHEY and CDR2 SVGEGT. The CDR3 length is 14 residues. The CDR3 DNA sequence: TGTGCCAGCAGCGGAGGAGAGCGCGACTACGAGCAGTACTTC. Translation gives CASSGGERDYEQYF.

This clonotype was seen a handful of times. CDR3 coding DNA: TGTGCCAGCAGCCTACTTGGGGCCAACGTCCTGACTTTC. This translates into CASSLLGANVLTF. The chain combines TRBV7-3 with TRBJ2-6, with no clear D. The CDR3 runs to 13 residues. V lost 5 bases to trimming and J lost 3 bases, with 5 bases between them. Looked up from germline, CDR1 is SGHTA and CDR2 is FQGTGA.

The chain uses TRBV29-1 and TRBJ1-1; TRBD1 might be the D (6 bases). From germline, CDR1 is SQVTM and CDR2 ANQGSEA. The V gene lost 5 bases and the J gene lost 5 bases, with 18 bases spanning the gap. The CDR3 contains 14 residues. DNA for the CDR3: TGCAGCGTTCCGACTTCGGCCAGGGGAACTGAAGCTTTCTTT. Its translation: CSVPTSARGTEAFF.

At least ten counts were recorded for this clonotype. The chain couples TRBV7-2 to TRBJ1-1; D uncertain. This CDR3 is 13 amino acids long. Germline lookup yields CDR1 SGHTA and CDR2 FQGNSA. V was cut by 2 bases and J by 4 bases, with 8 bases left in between. CDR3 in amino acids: CASSLIMGTEAFF. CDR3 in DNA: TGTGCCAGCAGCTTAATAATGGGCACTGAAGCTTTCTTT.

This chain connects TRBV29-1 to TRBJ2-5, with unresolved D. The CDR3 runs to 13 residues. The V and J ends lost 4 bases and 7 bases respectively, with 16 bases between them. The germline V gene encodes CDR1 SQVTM and CDR2 ANQGSEA. This chain's CDR3 is CSVVGDRAGTQYF. CDR3 DNA: TGCAGCGTTGTGGGTGACCGGGCCGGGACCCAGTACTTC. The full variable domain, in which reference TRBV29-1 and TRBJ2-5 provide the parts outside the CDR3, is SAVISQKPSRDICQRGTSLTIQCQVDSQVTMMFWYRQQPGQSLTLIATANQGSEATYESGFVIDKFPISRPNLTFSTLTVSNMSPEDSSIYLCSVVGDRAGTQYFGPGTRLLVL.

This clonotype was picked up many times. This sequence joins TRBV6-1 and TRBJ1-2; D is possibly TRBD1 (6 bases). Germline CDR1 MNHNS, CDR2 SASEGT. V lost 6 bases, J lost 8 bases, and 22 bases lay in between. The length of the CDR3 is 15 residues. The CDR3 loop is CASRLSTGRGRGYTF. The DNA for the CDR3 is TGTGCCAGCAGGCTTTCTACAGGGAGGGGAAGAGGCTACACCTTC.